A selection of T cell receptor beta chains follows, all from one sample in a study of CD8+ T cells in alopecia areata. TCRdb keeps only in-frame clones here, not all; method: immunoSEQ multiplex PCR. The sample shows under 150,000 clones, about 51% of them seen only once. What was sequenced was NKG2D-low CD8+ T cells sorted from blood. The receptors were gathered from a human donor with alopecia areata. CDR3s include the opening cysteine and the closing phenylalanine or tryptophan. The D gene is left open where the match is weak. Expanded clones are given a class, and other clones once, few, many or no size at all.

.,TRBV27,16,TRBD2,TRBJ2-3,TGTGCCAGCAGTCCCCTAGCGGGGGGCAACACAGATACGCAGTATTTT,CASSPLAGGNTDTQYF
.,TRBV2,15,TRBD2,TRBJ2-5,TGTGCCAGCAGTGCGGGCGGGGGTCGACAAGAGACCCAGTACTTC,CASSAGGGRQETQYF
.,TRBV5-6,13,.,TRBJ2-3,TGTGCCAGCAGCCCAGGGACCACAGATACGCAGTATTTT,CASSPGTTDTQYF
few,TRBV6-4,12,.,TRBJ2-2,TGTGCCAGCAGTTTCGACACCGGGGAGCTGTTTTTT,CASSFDTGELFF
.,TRBV9,15,.,TRBJ2-5,TGTGCCAGCAGCGTAGGACTCGGGACCCAAGAGACCCAGTACTTC,CASSVGLGTQETQYF
.,TRBV4-1,16,TRBD2,TRBJ2-2,TGCGCCAGCAGCTCCCCTAGCGGGGTGAACACCGGGGAGCTGTTTTTT,CASSSPSGVNTGELFF
.,TRBV1,19,.,TRBJ2-1,TGCACCAGCAGCCCCCACTTGGTAGCGGGAGGGCTCCGGGGTCTTGAGCAGTTCTTC,CTSSPHLVAGGLRGLEQFF
.,TRBV15,14,TRBD1,TRBJ2-7,TGTGCCACCAGGAGCACGACAGGGCGCTACGAGCAGTACTTC,CATRSTTGRYEQYF
many,TRBV28,15,.,TRBJ2-6,TGTGCCAGCACGAGGGGGGACTCTGGGGCCAACGTCCTGACTTTC,CASTRGDSGANVLTF
.,TRBV29-1,14,.,TRBJ2-3,TGCAGCGTTGATCTAGCTACTAGCACAGATACGCAGTATTTT,CSVDLATSTDTQYF
.,TRBV28,15,.,TRBJ2-5,TGTGCCAGCAGTCCCACCTGGTCAGCCCAAGAGACCCAGTACTTC,CASSPTWSAQETQYF
.,TRBV19,15,.,TRBJ2-1,TGTGCCAGTAGTCCGACCCAAGAATCCTACAATGAGCAGTTCTTC,CASSPTQESYNEQFF
.,TRBV9,15,.,TRBJ1-4,TGTGCCAGCAGCGTGGGGAATCCCGAGGCTGAAAAACTGTTTTTT,CASSVGNPEAEKLFF
few,TRBV29-1,12,.,TRBJ2-7,TGCAGCGGACATACAGAGCTCCACGAGCAGTACTTC,CSGHTELHEQYF
few,TRBV25-1,15,TRBD1,TRBJ1-4,TGTGCCAGCAGTGTGGGGCAGGGGGCCAATGAAAAACTGTTTTTT,CASSVGQGANEKLFF
few,TRBV5-1,14,.,TRBJ1-2,TGCGCCAGCAGCTTGGCAATGGAGACCTATGGCTACACCTTC,CASSLAMETYGYTF
few,TRBV7-9,15,TRBD1,TRBJ1-2,TGTGCCAGCAGCCCGGGCAGGACAGGGAACTATGGCTACACCTTC,CASSPGRTGNYGYTF
.,TRBV29-1,13,.,TRBJ2-1,TGCAGCGTTGACTTCCCCTCGGGGGATGAGCAGTTCTTC,CSVDFPSGDEQFF
few,TRBV29-1,15,.,TRBJ2-3,TGCAGCGTTGAAGACGACGGCCACGCCGGGGATACGCAGTATTTT,CSVEDDGHAGDTQYF
.,TRBV2,14,.,TRBJ2-2,TGTGCCAGCAGCGCGCCTGGACACACCGGGGAGCTGTTTTTT,CASSAPGHTGELFF
.,TRBV11-2,15,.,TRBJ1-2,TGTGCCAGCAGCTCCGAGGACAGATCTAACTATGGCTACACCTTC,CASSSEDRSNYGYTF
.,TRBV15,14,.,TRBJ1-5,TGTGCCACCAGCAGAGGGAGGCCCCCTCAGCCCCAGCATTTT,CATSRGRPPQPQHF
.,TRBV9,13,.,TRBJ2-5,TGTGCCAGCAGCGTAGATATCCAAGAGACCCAGTACTTC,CASSVDIQETQYF
few,TRBV29-1,12,.,TRBJ2-7,TGCAGCGTTGAGAACGGCCCCTACGAGCAGTACTTC,CSVENGPYEQYF
.,TRBV20-1,11,.,TRBJ2-7,TGCAGTGCCCCCCGAGGGTACGAGCAGTACTTC,CSAPRGYEQYF
.,TRBV13,14,.,TRBJ1-2,TGTGCCAGCAGCTTAGTCCAGACCGACTATGGCTACACCTTC,CASSLVQTDYGYTF
.,TRBV13,12,.,TRBJ2-7,TGTGCCAGCAGCTCCGAGCCCTACGAGCAGTACTTC,CASSSEPYEQYF
few,TRBV28,19,.,TRBJ1-2,TGTGCCAGCAGTCCTGAAGTGGCGTGGGTCACAGGCTCTAACTATGGCTACACCTTC,CASSPEVAWVTGSNYGYTF
.,TRBV29-1,14,.,TRBJ1-1,TGCAGCGTTGCCCTTCACCGGGAGAGGGCTGAAGCTTTCTTT,CSVALHRERAEAFF
.,TRBV19,17,.,TRBJ2-1,TGTGCCAGTAGTATGGGCCGTCTGATAAACTCCTACAATGAGCAGTTCTTC,CASSMGRLINSYNEQFF
few,TRBV28,14,.,TRBJ1-1,TGTGCCAGCAGTTTTCTACAGATGAACACTGAAGCTTTCTTT,CASSFLQMNTEAFF
.,TRBV25-1,13,.,TRBJ2-7,TGTGCCAGCTGGGGGCGTCTGGTCGCCGAGCAGTACTTC,CASWGRLVAEQYF
.,TRBV15,14,TRBD2,TRBJ2-3,TGTGCCACCAGCAGCGGGAGGGCCACAGATACGCAGTATTTT,CATSSGRATDTQYF
.,TRBV29-1,16,.,TRBJ1-2,TGCAGCGTCGGAACAGGGTCCGGAGCAACTGGCTATGGCTACACCTTC,CSVGTGSGATGYGYTF
.,TRBV7-9,14,.,TRBJ1-5,TGTGCCAGCAACTTGGGCGGACCGGACCAGCCCCAGCATTTT,CASNLGGPDQPQHF
.,TRBV11-2,18,TRBD2,TRBJ2-5,TGTGCCAGCAGCCATTATGCTAGCGGGAGGTTTTTGGCAGAGACCCAGTACTTC,CASSHYASGRFLAETQYF
.,TRBV27,12,TRBD2,TRBJ2-1,TGTGCCAGCAGTTTAACTAGCGATGAGCAGTTCTTC,CASSLTSDEQFF
few,TRBV2,13,.,TRBJ2-5,TGTGCCAGCAGACACCAGGGGAAAGAGACCCAGTACTTC,CASRHQGKETQYF
.,TRBV6-5,13,.,TRBJ2-5,TGTGCCAGCAGTCGGGGGGCGTGGGAGACCCAGTACTTC,CASSRGAWETQYF
.,TRBV30,14,.,TRBJ1-5,TGTGCCTGGAGTGTACTGGGTAGCAATCAGCCCCAGCATTTT,CAWSVLGSNQPQHF
.,TRBV7-2,14,.,TRBJ2-1,TGTGCCAGCAGCCCGTGGGGAGCGTACAATGAGCAGTTCTTC,CASSPWGAYNEQFF